This T cell receptor (beta chain) was retrieved from a study of blood T cells in healthy people across ages. Germline assignment: CDR1 KGHSH and CDR2 LQKENI. The ends were cut back, 6 bases at V and 7 bases at J, with 19 bases in the middle. The CDR3 is 15 residues long. A second about 7 to 11 cycle PCR used barcoded and J-beta primers. Per-sample output comprised a minimum of 2.5 million paired-end reads containing CDR3. MiXCR, applied by TCRdb to the 5' RACE reads, yields one record per CDR3 protein. This table has about 830,000 distinct CDR3 sequences, 58% appearing once. Those donating, healthy Caucasian individuals from Russia, were aged about 6 to 95. Extractions gave at least 6 micrograms of total RNA per sample.

The sample was blood. This receptor was taken from a man younger than 40 in good health. The chain couples TRBV18 to TRBJ2-1; the D gene is possibly TRBD1 (6 bases). CDR3 bases: TGTGCCAGCTCGTCTTTTGGGGGCATTGGGAATGAGCAGTTCTTC. Its translation is CASSSFGGIGNEQFF.